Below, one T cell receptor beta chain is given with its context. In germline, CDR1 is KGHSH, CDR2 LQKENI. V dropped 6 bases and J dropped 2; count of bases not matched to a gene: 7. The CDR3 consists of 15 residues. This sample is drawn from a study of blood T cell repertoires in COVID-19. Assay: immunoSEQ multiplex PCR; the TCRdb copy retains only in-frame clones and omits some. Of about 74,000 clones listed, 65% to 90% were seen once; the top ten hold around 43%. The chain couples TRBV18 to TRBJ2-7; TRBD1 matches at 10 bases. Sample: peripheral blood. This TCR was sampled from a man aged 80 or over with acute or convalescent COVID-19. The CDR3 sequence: CASSTGGGFTYEQYF. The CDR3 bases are TGTGCCAGCTCGACAGGGGGCGGTTTCACCTACGAGCAGTACTTC. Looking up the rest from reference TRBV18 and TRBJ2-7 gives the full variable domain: NAGVMQNPRHLVRRRGQEARLRCSPMKGHSHVYWYRQLPEEGLKFMVYLQKENIIDESGMPKERFSAEFPKEGPSILRIQQVVRGDSAAYFCASSTGGGFTYEQYFGPGTRLTVT.